This T cell receptor beta chain was identified in a study of cytomegalovirus exposure and HLA in healthy donors. Germline V gives CDR1 MGHDK, CDR2 SYGVNS. V was pared by 4 bases and J by 1 base, with 3 bases of the junction left unmatched. This CDR3 region has 14 residues. PCR amplification relied on 60 Vbeta primers (plus 13 Jbeta primers). Some clones are missing from TCRdb's copy, which holds only in-frame ones; the method was immunoSEQ multiplex PCR. The data contain over 130,000 clones, 70% to 85% of them singletons. General study findings and limits: Among immune exposure information, only CMV serostatus was available. TCR beta chain V- and J-gene trimming was linked, in a later analysis, to a missense variant in DCLRE1C.

Comment on this clone: What it recognizes is unknown. Other DNA variants within this sample encode the same CDR3.

The material sequenced was PBMCs. The clonotype originates from a male donor in good health and CMV-seronegative. V is TRBV25-1 and J is TRBJ2-7; 8 nucleotides line up with TRBD1. Here the CDR3 DNA reads TGTGCCAGCAGTGGAGGACAGGGATCCTACGAGCAGTACTTC. Its protein is CASSGGQGSYEQYF.